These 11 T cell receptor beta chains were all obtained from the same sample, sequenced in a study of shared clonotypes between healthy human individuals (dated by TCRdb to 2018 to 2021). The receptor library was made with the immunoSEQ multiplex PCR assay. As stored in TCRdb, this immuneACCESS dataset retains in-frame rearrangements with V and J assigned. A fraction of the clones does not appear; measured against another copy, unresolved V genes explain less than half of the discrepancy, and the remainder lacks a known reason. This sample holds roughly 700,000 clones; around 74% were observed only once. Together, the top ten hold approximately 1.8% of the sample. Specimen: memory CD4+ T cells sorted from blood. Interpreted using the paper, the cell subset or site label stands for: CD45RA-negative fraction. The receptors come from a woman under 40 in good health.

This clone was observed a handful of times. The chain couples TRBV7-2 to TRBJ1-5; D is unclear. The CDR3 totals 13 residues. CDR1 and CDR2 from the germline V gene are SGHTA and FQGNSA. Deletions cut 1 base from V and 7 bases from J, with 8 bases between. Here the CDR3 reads CASSLEMEQPQHF. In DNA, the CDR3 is TGTGCCAGCAGCTTAGAGATGGAACAGCCCCAGCATTTT. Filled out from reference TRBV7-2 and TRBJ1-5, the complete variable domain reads GAGVSQSPSNKVTEKGKDVELRCDPISGHTALYWYRQSLGQGLEFLIYFQGNSAPDKSGLPSDRFSAERTGGSVSTLTIQRTQQEDSAVYLCASSLEMEQPQHFGDGTRLSIL.

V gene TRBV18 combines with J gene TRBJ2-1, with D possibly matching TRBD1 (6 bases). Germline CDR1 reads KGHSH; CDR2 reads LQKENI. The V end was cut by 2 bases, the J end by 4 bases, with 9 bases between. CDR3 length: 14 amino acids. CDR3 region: CASSPGGAYNEQFF. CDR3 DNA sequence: TGTGCCAGCTCACCAGGGGGCGCTTACAATGAGCAGTTCTTC.

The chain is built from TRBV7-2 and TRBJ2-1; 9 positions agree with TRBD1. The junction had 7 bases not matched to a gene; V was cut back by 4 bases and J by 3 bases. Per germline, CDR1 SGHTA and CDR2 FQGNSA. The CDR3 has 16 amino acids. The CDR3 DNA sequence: TGTGCCAGCAGCTCCAGACAGGGGGAGCGCTACAATGAGCAGTTCTTC. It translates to CASSSRQGERYNEQFF. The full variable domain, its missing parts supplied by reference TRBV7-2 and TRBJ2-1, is GAGVSQSPSNKVTEKGKDVELRCDPISGHTALYWYRQSLGQGLEFLIYFQGNSAPDKSGLPSDRFSAERTGGSVSTLTIQRTQQEDSAVYLCASSSRQGERYNEQFFGPGTRLTVL.

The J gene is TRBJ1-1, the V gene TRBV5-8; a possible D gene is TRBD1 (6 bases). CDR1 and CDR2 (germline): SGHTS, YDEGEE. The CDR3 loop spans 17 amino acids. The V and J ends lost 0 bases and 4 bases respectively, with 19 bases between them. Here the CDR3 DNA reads TGTGCCAGCAGCTTGGCCGTTACAGGGTTGGAGGTCACTGAAGCTTTCTTT. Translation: CASSLAVTGLEVTEAFF.

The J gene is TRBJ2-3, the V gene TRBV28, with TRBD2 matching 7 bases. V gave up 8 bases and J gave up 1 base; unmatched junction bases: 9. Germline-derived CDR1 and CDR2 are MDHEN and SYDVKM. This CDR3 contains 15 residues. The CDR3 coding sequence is TGTGCCAGCTGGGTGGCGGGAGTGGGCACAGATACGCAGTATTTT. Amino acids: CASWVAGVGTDTQYF.

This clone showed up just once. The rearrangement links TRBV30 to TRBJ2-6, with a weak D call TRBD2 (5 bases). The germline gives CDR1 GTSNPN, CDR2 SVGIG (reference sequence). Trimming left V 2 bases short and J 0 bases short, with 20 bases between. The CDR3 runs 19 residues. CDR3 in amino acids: CAWSKVRGDRSSGANVLTF. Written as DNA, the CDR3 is TGTGCCTGGAGTAAGGTACGGGGAGATCGTAGCTCTGGGGCCAACGTCCTGACTTTC.

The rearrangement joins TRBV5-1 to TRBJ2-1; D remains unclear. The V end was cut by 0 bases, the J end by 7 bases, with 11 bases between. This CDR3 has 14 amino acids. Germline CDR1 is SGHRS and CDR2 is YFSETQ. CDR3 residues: CASSLDQLINEQFF. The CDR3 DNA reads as TGCGCCAGCAGCTTGGACCAGCTTATAAATGAGCAGTTCTTC.

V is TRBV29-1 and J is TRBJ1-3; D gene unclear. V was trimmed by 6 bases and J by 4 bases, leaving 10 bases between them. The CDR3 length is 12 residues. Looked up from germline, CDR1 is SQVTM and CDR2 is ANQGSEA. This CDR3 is CSVEDQGNTIYF. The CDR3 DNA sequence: TGCAGCGTGGAGGACCAGGGAAACACCATATATTTT.

CDR3 coding DNA: TGTGCCAGCAGACGGGACAGAAACACCGGGGAGCTGTTTTTT. Its translation: CASRRDRNTGELFF. V gene TRBV7-6 combines with J gene TRBJ2-2, with 7 bases aligning to TRBD1. Losses at the gene ends were 6 bases for V and 2 bases for J; bases not matched to a gene: 3. Germline V gives CDR1 SGHVS, CDR2 FNYEAQ. The CDR3 extends over 14 amino acids.

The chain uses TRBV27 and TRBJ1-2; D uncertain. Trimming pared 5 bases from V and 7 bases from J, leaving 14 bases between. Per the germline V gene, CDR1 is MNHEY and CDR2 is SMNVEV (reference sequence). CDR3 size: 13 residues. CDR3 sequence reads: CASSLDPARGYTF. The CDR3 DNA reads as TGTGCCAGCAGTCTCGACCCAGCTCGTGGCTACACCTTC.

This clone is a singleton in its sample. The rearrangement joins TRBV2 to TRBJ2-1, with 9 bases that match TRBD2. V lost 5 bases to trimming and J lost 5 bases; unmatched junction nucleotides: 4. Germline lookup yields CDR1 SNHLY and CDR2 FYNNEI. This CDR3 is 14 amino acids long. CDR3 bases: TGTGCCAGCAGTTTAGCGGGAGAAGACAATGAGCAGTTCTTC. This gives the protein CASSLAGEDNEQFF.